This T cell receptor (beta chain) was identified during a study of identical twins. The study's findings and limits: Twins shared beta out-of-frame sequences in excess, but this excess was weaker. These conclusions were based on statistical analysis (cross-sectional, not following the same donors).

A remark on this clonotype: Its antigen is still unknown. The junction differs from germline at one of its ends, possibly a read error.

Template switching (which added a universal primer site) was used, and cDNA carried unique molecular identifiers. TCRdb re-called the 5' RACE reads with MiXCR, one entry per CDR3 protein. The sample lists about 660,000 distinct CDR3 sequences, 8.5% to 9.5% occurring once. The germline V gene encodes CDR1 DFQATT and CDR2 SNEGSKA (reference sequence). The CDR3 contains 14 residues. The same sample was also used in a study of yellow fever vaccine responses in identical twins.

The sequencing input was PBMCs. This sequence joins TRBV20-1 and TRBJ2-3; D uncertain. The receptor comes from a woman between 18 and 29 years old in good health. The CDR3 is CSARPRSGTDTHYF. The DNA for the CDR3 is TGCAGTGCTAGACCCAGGTCCGGCACAGATACGCACTATTTT.